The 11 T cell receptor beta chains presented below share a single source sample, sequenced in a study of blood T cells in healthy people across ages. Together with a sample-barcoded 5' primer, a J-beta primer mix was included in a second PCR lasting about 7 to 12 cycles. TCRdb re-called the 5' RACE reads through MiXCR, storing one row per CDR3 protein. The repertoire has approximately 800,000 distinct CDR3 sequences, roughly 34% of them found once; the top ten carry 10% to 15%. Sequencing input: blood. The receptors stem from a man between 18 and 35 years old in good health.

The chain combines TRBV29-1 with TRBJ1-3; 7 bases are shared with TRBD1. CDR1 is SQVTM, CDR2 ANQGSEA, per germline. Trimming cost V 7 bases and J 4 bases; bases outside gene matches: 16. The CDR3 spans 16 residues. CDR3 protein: CSAIQGQSAEGNTIYF. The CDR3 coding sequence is TGCAGCGCGATACAGGGACAGTCGGCAGAAGGAAACACCATATATTTT.

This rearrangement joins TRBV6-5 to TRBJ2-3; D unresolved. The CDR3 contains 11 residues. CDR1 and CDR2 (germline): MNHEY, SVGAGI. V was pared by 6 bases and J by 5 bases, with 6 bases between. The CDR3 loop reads CASRVKDTQYF. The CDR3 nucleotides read TGTGCCAGCAGGGTTAAAGATACGCAGTATTTT.

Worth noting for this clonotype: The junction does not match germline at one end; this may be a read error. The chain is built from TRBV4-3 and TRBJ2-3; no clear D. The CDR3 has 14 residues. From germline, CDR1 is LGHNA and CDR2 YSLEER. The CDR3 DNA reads TGCGCCAGCAACCAAGATACGGACCCGAATACGCAGTATTTT. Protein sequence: CASNQDTDPNTQYF.

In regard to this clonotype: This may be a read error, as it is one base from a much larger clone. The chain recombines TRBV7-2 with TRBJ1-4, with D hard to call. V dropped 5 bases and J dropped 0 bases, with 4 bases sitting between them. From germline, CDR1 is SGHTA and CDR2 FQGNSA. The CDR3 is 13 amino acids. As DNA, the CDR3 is TGTACCAGCAGCGATGCAACTAATGAAAAACTGTTTTTT. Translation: CTSSDATNEKLFF.

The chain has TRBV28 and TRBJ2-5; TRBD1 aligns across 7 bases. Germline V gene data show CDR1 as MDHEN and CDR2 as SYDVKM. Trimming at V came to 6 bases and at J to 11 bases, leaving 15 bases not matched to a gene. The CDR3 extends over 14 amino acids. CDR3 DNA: TGTGCCAGCAGCCCGGGACAGACTTACAATGAGCAGTACTTC. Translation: CASSPGQTYNEQYF.

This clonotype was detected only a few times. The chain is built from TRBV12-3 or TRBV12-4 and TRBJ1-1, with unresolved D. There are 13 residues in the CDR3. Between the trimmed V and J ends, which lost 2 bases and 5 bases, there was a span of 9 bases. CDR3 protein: CASSLLTATEAFF. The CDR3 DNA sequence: TGTGCCAGCAGTTTACTAACCGCTACTGAAGCTTTCTTT.

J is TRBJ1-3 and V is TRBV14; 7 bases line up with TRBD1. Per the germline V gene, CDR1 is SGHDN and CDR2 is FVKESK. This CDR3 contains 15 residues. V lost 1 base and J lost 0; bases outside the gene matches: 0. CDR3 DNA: TGTGCCAGCAGCCAAGCAGGGGGCTCTGGAAACACCATATATTTT. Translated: CASSQAGGSGNTIYF.

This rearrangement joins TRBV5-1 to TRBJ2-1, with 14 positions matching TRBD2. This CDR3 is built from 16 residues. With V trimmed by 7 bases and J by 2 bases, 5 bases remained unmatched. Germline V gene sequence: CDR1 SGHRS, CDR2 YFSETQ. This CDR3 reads CASARTSGGTYNEQFF. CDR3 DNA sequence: TGCGCCAGCGCCAGGACTAGCGGGGGGACCTACAATGAGCAGTTCTTC. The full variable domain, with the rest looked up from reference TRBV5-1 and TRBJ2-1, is KAGVTQTPRYLIKTRGQQVTLSCSPISGHRSVSWYQQTPGQGLQFLFEYFSETQRNKGNFPGRFSGRQFSNSRSEMNVSTLELGDSALYLCASARTSGGTYNEQFFGPGTRLTVL.

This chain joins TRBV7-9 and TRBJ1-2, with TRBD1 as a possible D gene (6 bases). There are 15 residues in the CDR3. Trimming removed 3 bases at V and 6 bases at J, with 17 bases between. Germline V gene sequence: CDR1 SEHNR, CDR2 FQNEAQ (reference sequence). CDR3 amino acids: CASSFAGGRIDGYTF. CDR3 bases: TGTGCCAGCAGCTTCGCCGGGGGGCGGATTGATGGCTACACCTTC.

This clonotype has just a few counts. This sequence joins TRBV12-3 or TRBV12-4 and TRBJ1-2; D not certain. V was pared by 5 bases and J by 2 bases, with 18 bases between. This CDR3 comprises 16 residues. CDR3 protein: CASSPGRGFPNYGYTF. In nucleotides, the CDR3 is TGTGCCAGCAGTCCCGGACGGGGTTTCCCGAACTATGGCTACACCTTC.

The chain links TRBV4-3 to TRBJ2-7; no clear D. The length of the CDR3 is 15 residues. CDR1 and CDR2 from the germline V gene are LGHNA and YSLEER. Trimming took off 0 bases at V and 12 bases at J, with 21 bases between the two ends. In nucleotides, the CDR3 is TGCGCCAGCAGCCAAGATAGGTGGTCCAAAAACATTCGGTACTTC. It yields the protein CASSQDRWSKNIRYF.